The clone carrying this T cell receptor (beta chain) was observed once. The data were obtained in a study of blood T cell repertoires in COVID-19. Study summary: T cells, B-cell-depleted T cells, or PBMCs supplied cDNA or gDNA.

Profiling relied on immunoSEQ multiplex PCR, and the TCRdb table lists in-frame clones only, not all of them. Among roughly 53,000 clones listed, less than 90% were seen once. The CDR3 runs to 16 residues. Unmatched junction bases numbered 5, after V lost 6 bases and J lost 4 bases. Germline-derived CDR1 and CDR2 are LNHDA and SQIVND (reference sequence). The sample taken for sequencing was peripheral blood. The TCR sequence derives from a middle-aged man with acute or convalescent COVID-19. The chain is built from TRBV19 and TRBJ2-3; 15 bases are shared with TRBD2. CDR3 protein: CASSGLAGGGPDTQYF. In DNA form, the CDR3 reads TGTGCCAGTAGCGGACTAGCGGGAGGGGGGCCAGATACGCAGTATTTT.